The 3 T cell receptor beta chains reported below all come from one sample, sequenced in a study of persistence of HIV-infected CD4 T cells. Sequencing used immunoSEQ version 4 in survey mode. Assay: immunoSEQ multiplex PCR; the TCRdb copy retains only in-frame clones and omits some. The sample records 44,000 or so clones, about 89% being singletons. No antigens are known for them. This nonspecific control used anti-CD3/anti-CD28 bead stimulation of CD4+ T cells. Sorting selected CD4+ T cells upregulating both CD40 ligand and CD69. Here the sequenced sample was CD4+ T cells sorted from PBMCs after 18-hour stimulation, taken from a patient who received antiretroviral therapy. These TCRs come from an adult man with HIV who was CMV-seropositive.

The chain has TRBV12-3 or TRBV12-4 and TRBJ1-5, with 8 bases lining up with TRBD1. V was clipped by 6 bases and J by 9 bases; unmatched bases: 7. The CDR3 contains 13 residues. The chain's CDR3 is CASSEDREWPQHF. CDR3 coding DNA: TGTGCCAGCAGCGAGGACAGGGAATGGCCCCAGCATTTT.

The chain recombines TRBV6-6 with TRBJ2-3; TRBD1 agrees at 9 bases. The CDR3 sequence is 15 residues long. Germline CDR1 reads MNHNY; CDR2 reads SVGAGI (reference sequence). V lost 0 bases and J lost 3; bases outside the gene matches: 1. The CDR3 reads CASSYSGTGTDTQYF. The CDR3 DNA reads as TGTGCCAGCAGTTACTCAGGGACAGGGACAGATACGCAGTATTTT.

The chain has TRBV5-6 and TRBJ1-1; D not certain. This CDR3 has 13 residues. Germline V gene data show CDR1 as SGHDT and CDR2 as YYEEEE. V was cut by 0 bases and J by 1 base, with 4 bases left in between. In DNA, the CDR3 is TGTGCCAGCAGCTTGGACGAGAACACTGAAGCTTTCTTT. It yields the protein CASSLDENTEAFF.